The 22 T cell receptor beta chains listed next were all sequenced from one sample in a study of T cell responses to AZD1222 COVID-19 vaccine (dated by TCRdb to about 2021). The time point label of this sample denotes: baseline before first vaccination. Library generation was performed with the immunoSEQ multiplex PCR assay. TCRdb holds this immuneACCESS table with in-frame rearrangements only. Some clones are missing; in checked studies, unresolved V genes explain under half, and the rest has no known cause. The sample has about 110,000 clones on record, roughly 87% of them singletons. Approximately 4% of the sample is held by the ten biggest clonotypes. Sequencing used peripheral blood, obtained on day 0 of AZD1222 vaccination. The receptors were sampled from an adult in good health.

V usage is TRBV2 and J usage is TRBJ1-2; 7 bases line up with TRBD1. This CDR3 comprises 13 residues. Germline CDR1 SNHLY, CDR2 FYNNEI. V lost 8 bases to trimming and J lost 7 bases; unmatched junction nucleotides: 10. The CDR3 bases are TGTGCCAGCCAAAATGGACAGGTCTCTGGCTACACCTTC. This codes for CASQNGQVSGYTF.

As DNA, the CDR3 is TGCAGTGCTAGTAACAATGAGCAGTTCTTC. It is translated as CSASNNEQFF. This chain joins TRBV20-1 and TRBJ2-1; D unclear. CDR3 length: 10 residues. Trimming shortened V by 3 bases and J by 5 bases, and 2 bases separated the two germline ends. CDR1 is DFQATT, CDR2 SNEGSKA, per germline (reference sequence).

The genes are TRBV28 and TRBJ2-1; possibly TRBD1 for D (5 bases). V gave up 2 bases and J gave up 9 bases, with 8 bases separating them. The length of the CDR3 is 12 residues. Germline V gives CDR1 MDHEN, CDR2 SYDVKM. In DNA, the CDR3 is TGTGCCAGCAGTTTACAGGGCCCTGAGCAGTTCTTC. Encoded protein: CASSLQGPEQFF.

This chain uses TRBV27 with TRBJ2-6; D is tentatively TRBD1 or TRBD2 (5 bases each). The CDR3 is 14 residues long. The germline gives CDR1 MNHEY, CDR2 SMNVEV (reference sequence). CDR3 nucleotides: TGTCGGGACGGATCTCGTCCTGGGGCCAACGTCCTGACTTTC. This translates into CRDGSRPGANVLTF.

This rearrangement joins TRBV5-1 to TRBJ2-1; 8 positions agree with TRBD2. The germline V gene has CDR1 SGHRS and CDR2 YFSETQ. Losses at the gene ends were 0 bases for V and 4 bases for J; bases not matched to a gene: 15. The CDR3 covers 19 residues. The CDR3: CASSLGLGRAPRTYNEQFF. DNA for the CDR3: TGCGCCAGCAGCTTGGGACTCGGGAGGGCCCCCAGGACTTACAATGAGCAGTTCTTC.

This chain joins TRBV30 and TRBJ1-1, with 8 positions matching TRBD1. The germline V gene encodes CDR1 GTSNPN and CDR2 SVGIG (reference sequence). J lost 4 bases, V lost 6 bases, and 10 bases had no gene match. CDR3 size: 14 residues. The CDR3 nucleotides are TGTGCCTGCATAAGGACAGGGTTGAGCACTGAAGCTTTCTTT. Translating gives CACIRTGLSTEAFF.

The V call is TRBV7-2, the J call TRBJ1-3, with D possibly TRBD1 on 5 matching bases. The germline CDR1 and CDR2 sequences are SGHTA and FQGNSA. This CDR3 is built from 15 residues. Trimming took off 0 bases at V and 2 bases at J, with 8 bases between the two ends. This CDR3 is CASSLAPGAGNTIYF. The CDR3 DNA reads as TGTGCCAGCAGCTTAGCGCCGGGGGCTGGAAACACCATATATTTT.

The rearrangement joins TRBV6-5 to TRBJ2-7; possible D gene TRBD2, 7 bases. CDR3 length: 14 residues. CDR1 is MNHEY and CDR2 is SVGAGI in the germline V gene. The V and J ends lost 10 bases and 1 base respectively, with 17 bases between them. The CDR3 reads CAKGGDYRSYEQYF. The CDR3, as DNA: TGTGCCAAAGGGGGGGACTACCGATCCTACGAGCAGTACTTC.

The genes are TRBV6-4 and TRBJ2-3; D call uncertain. Germline V CDR1 and CDR2: MRHNA, SNTAGT. V lost 6 bases and J lost 5, with 21 bases in between. The CDR3 loop spans 16 amino acids. CDR3 DNA: TGTGCCAGCAGCGACCGGGCCGGCTCTTCTCTAGATACGCAGTATTTT. Its translation is CASSDRAGSSLDTQYF.

The chain combines TRBV27 with TRBJ1-3; D is ambiguous. In germline, CDR1 is MNHEY, CDR2 SMNVEV (reference sequence). V shed 2 bases and J shed 4 bases, with 6 bases lying between them. The CDR3 is made up of 13 amino acids. The CDR3 sequence: CASSLRQGNTIYF. The CDR3 bases are TGTGCCAGCAGTTTACGGCAGGGAAACACCATATATTTT.

The V gene is TRBV30, the J gene TRBJ1-6; 8 nucleotides match TRBD1. The CDR3 has 22 residues. Germline loops: CDR1 GTSNPN, CDR2 SVGIG (reference sequence). Germline trimming cut 4 bases from V and 3 bases from J; bases unmatched to any gene: 26. CDR3 in DNA: TGTGCCTGGACGGGAATTGAGAGACAGGGGCAATTCCAAAACGTCTATAATTCACCCCTCCACTTT. Translating gives CAWTGIERQGQFQNVYNSPLHF.

The chain couples TRBV28 to TRBJ1-5; D not certain. Germline V gives CDR1 MDHEN, CDR2 SYDVKM. The CDR3 runs 14 residues. The V end was cut by 6 bases, the J end by 1 base, with 10 bases between. The CDR3 spells CASSSPRSNQPQHF. The CDR3, as DNA: TGTGCCAGCAGCTCCCCTAGGAGCAATCAGCCCCAGCATTTT.

The CDR3 region is CASSERDTQYF. The CDR3 nucleotides read TGTGCCAGCAGTGAGCGAGATACGCAGTATTTT. The rearrangement uses TRBV2 and TRBJ2-3; D is unclear. CDR3 length: 11 amino acids. Trimming cost V 3 bases and J 5 bases, with 3 bases left between them. CDR1 SNHLY and CDR2 FYNNEI come from the germline V gene.

V gene TRBV11-2 combines with J gene TRBJ1-5; D ambiguous. Per the germline V gene, CDR1 is SGHAT and CDR2 is FQNNGV. V lost 3 bases to trimming and J lost 0 bases, with 6 bases between them. This CDR3 is built from 14 residues. This CDR3 is CASSFGYSNQPQHF. The CDR3 DNA follows: TGTGCCAGCAGCTTCGGATATAGCAATCAGCCCCAGCATTTT.

The chain combines TRBV4-2 with TRBJ1-1; D remains unclear. This CDR3 region has 15 residues. The germline V gene encodes CDR1 LGHNA and CDR2 YNFKEQ. The V gene lost 0 bases and the J gene lost 1 base, with 9 bases spanning the gap. Here the CDR3 DNA reads TGTGCCAGCAGCCAAGAGGCCCCGGGGAACACTGAAGCTTTCTTT. Translation gives CASSQEAPGNTEAFF.

The chain uses TRBV9 and TRBJ1-3; TRBD1 aligns across 7 bases. Germline loops: CDR1 SGDLS, CDR2 YYNGEE. The CDR3 contains 15 residues. V was clipped by 3 bases and J by 4 bases; unmatched bases: 7. CDR3 coding DNA: TGTGCCAGCAGCGGAGGGGGCGCGTCGGGAAACACCATATATTTT. It yields the protein CASSGGGASGNTIYF.

The chain joins TRBV6-5 to TRBJ1-2; TRBD1 agrees at 9 bases. The ends lost 5 bases at V and 8 bases at J; junction bases unmatched: 6. Looked up from germline, CDR1 is MNHEY and CDR2 is SVGAGI. The length of the CDR3 is 13 residues. CDR3 sequence: CASSPGQGWGYTF. In DNA form, the CDR3 reads TGTGCCAGCAGTCCCGGACAGGGGTGGGGCTACACCTTC.

The chain carries TRBV27 and TRBJ1-4; no definite D call. This CDR3 comprises 15 residues. V dropped 7 bases and J dropped 0 bases, with 12 bases sitting between them. Germline V gene data show CDR1 as MNHEY and CDR2 as SMNVEV (reference sequence). The CDR3 protein is CASTPQFATNEKLFF. The CDR3 DNA reads TGTGCCAGCACCCCCCAATTTGCAACTAATGAAAAACTGTTTTTT.

The V call is TRBV6-2 or TRBV6-3, the J call TRBJ2-7, with D possibly being TRBD1 (6 bases). The length of the CDR3 is 14 residues. The V gene's germline CDR1 is MNHEY and CDR2 SVGEGT. V lost 6 bases and J 3 bases, leaving 15 bases between the germline ends. The DNA of the CDR3 is TGTGCCAGCAGCCCCGGGACAAGCCTCTACGAGCAGTACTTC. This encodes CASSPGTSLYEQYF.

J is TRBJ1-2 and V is TRBV6-2 or TRBV6-3, with D possibly matching TRBD1 (5 bases). Trimming shortened V by 0 bases and J by 3 bases, and 11 bases separated the two germline ends. Germline V gene lookup returns CDR1 MNHEY and CDR2 SVGEGT. This CDR3 region has 15 residues. CDR3 amino acids: CASSYSTQGHYGYTF. Written as DNA, the CDR3 is TGTGCCAGCAGTTACTCGACGCAGGGCCACTATGGCTACACCTTC.

V and J are TRBV6-5 and TRBJ1-6, with no clear D. The V and J ends lost 10 bases and 8 bases respectively, with 15 bases between them. Per germline, CDR1 MNHEY and CDR2 SVGAGI. This CDR3 region has 13 residues. In nucleotides, the CDR3 is TGTGCCACGCTAGAGGTCGTCCATTCACCCCTCCACTTT. Encoded protein: CATLEVVHSPLHF.

Concerning this clone: Within the sample, other DNA sequences also encode this same CDR3. The chain is built from TRBV6-5 and TRBJ1-6; D possibly corresponds to TRBD1 (5 bases). V lost 2 bases and J 4 bases, leaving 12 bases between the germline ends. This CDR3 has 16 amino acids. Germline assignment: CDR1 MNHEY and CDR2 SVGAGI. The CDR3 here is CASSYGGDSYNSPLHF. In DNA form, the CDR3 reads TGTGCCAGCAGTTACGGTGGAGACAGTTATAATTCACCCCTCCACTTT.